Listed here are 12 T cell receptor beta chains from one sample, sequenced in a study of control samples from healthy donors and cancer patients. Libraries were prepared by immunoSEQ multiplex PCR; TCRdb keeps only in-frame clonotypes and omits some of them. The sample consists of more than 70,000 clones, roughly 92% of them appearing once. The sequencing sample was made of blood. Source of these receptors: a woman younger than 45 in good health.

The CDR3 here is CASSQEGPGNTF. In DNA form, the CDR3 reads TGTGCCAGCAGCCAAGAGGGGCCGGGAAACACCTTC. The chain is built from TRBV4-2 and TRBJ1-2, with a tentative D call TRBD1 (5 bases). The germline CDR1 and CDR2 sequences are LGHNA and YNFKEQ. CDR3 size: 12 residues. V was pared by 0 bases and J by 12 bases, with 11 bases between.

The genes are TRBV6-1 and TRBJ1-1, with D possibly being TRBD1 (5 bases). The CDR3 runs 15 residues. V was pared by 0 bases and J by 10 bases, with 18 bases between. Germline V gives CDR1 MNHNS, CDR2 SASEGT. CDR3: CASSEARPRSQGAFF. For the CDR3, the DNA is TGTGCCAGCAGTGAAGCGAGGCCCCGAAGTCAGGGAGCTTTCTTT.

This clone appeared once. In DNA, the CDR3 is TGCGCCAGCAGCTACTCCCCCAGACAGGGGGCGGGGGAGCAGTACTTC. It yields the protein CASSYSPRQGAGEQYF. This chain uses TRBV5-1 with TRBJ2-7; 10 bases are a match to TRBD1. Per the germline V gene, CDR1 is SGHRS and CDR2 is YFSETQ. The CDR3 has 16 amino acids. Trimming took 3 bases from V and 7 from J; bases not matched to a gene: 13. Together with reference TRBV5-1 and TRBJ2-7, the CDR3 gives the full variable domain: KAGVTQTPRYLIKTRGQQVTLSCSPISGHRSVSWYQQTPGQGLQFLFEYFSETQRNKGNFPGRFSGRQFSNSRSEMNVSTLELGDSALYLCASSYSPRQGAGEQYFGPGTRLTVT.

V usage is TRBV25-1 and J usage is TRBJ2-3; 8 nucleotides match TRBD1. The CDR3 spans 17 residues. J was trimmed by 2 bases and V by 2 bases; bases with no gene match: 9. The germline V gene encodes CDR1 MGHDK and CDR2 SYGVNS. CDR3 nucleotides: TGTGCCAGCAGTGAAACAAAGGGACAGGTCTTCACAGATACGCAGTATTTT. Its translation is CASSETKGQVFTDTQYF.

Turning to this clone: This same CDR3 is encoded by further DNA sequences in the sample. The chain couples TRBV5-1 to TRBJ1-5; D perhaps matches TRBD1 (6 bases). Germline V lookup: CDR1 SGHRS, CDR2 YFSETQ. The CDR3 totals 14 residues. Between the trimmed V and J ends, which lost 0 bases and 6 bases, there was a span of 10 bases. CDR3 protein: CASSLAGGTQPQHF. The CDR3 nucleotides read TGCGCCAGCAGCTTGGCGGGGGGCACTCAGCCCCAGCATTTT.

The rearrangement uses TRBV5-6 and TRBJ1-2, with 7 bases matching TRBD1. The CDR3 sequence is 13 residues long. Germline values: CDR1 SGHDT, CDR2 YYEEEE. Trimming took 1 base from V and 7 from J; bases not matched to a gene: 4. In nucleotides, the CDR3 is TGTGCCAGCAGCTTGAGACAGGGCCGTGGCTACACCTTC. It translates to CASSLRQGRGYTF.

This rearrangement joins TRBV6-5 to TRBJ2-5, with 7 positions matching TRBD1. With 5 bases clipped from V and 4 bases from J, the junction kept 4 bases outside the gene matches. This CDR3 region has 13 residues. Germline V lookup: CDR1 MNHEY, CDR2 SVGAGI. CDR3 nucleotide sequence: TGTGCCAGCAGTACGGACAGGAGAGAGACCCAGTACTTC. Translated: CASSTDRRETQYF.

Concerning this clone: One end of the junction fails to match germline, which may point to a read error. The chain links TRBV5-1 to TRBJ1-5; perhaps TRBD1 as D (6 bases). CDR1 is SGHRS, CDR2 YFSETQ, per germline. CDR3 size: 14 residues. The CDR3 sequence: CARSLGGGGQPQHF. The CDR3 nucleotides read TGCGCCCGCAGCTTGGGGGGGGGCGGACAGCCCCAGCATTTT. Drawing the rest from reference TRBV5-1 and TRBJ1-5, the complete variable domain is KAGVTQTPRYLIKTRGQQVTLSCSPISGHRSVSWYQQTPGQGLQFLFEYFSETQRNKGNFPGRFSGRQFSNSRSEMNVSTLELGDSALYLCARSLGGGGQPQHFGDGTRLSIL.

In its sample, this clone was seen a few times. The V call is TRBV19, the J call TRBJ1-5; D possibly corresponds to TRBD1 (5 bases). V gave up 7 bases and J gave up 4 bases, with 17 bases separating them. There are 15 residues in the CDR3. Germline CDR1 and CDR2: LNHDA and SQIVND (reference sequence). The CDR3 sequence is CASIKTPGGNQPQHF. The CDR3 DNA follows: TGTGCCAGTATAAAGACTCCCGGGGGGAATCAGCCCCAGCATTTT.

J is TRBJ1-6 and V is TRBV6-5; D is possibly TRBD1 (6 bases). The CDR3 has 15 amino acids. CDR1 and CDR2 from the germline V gene are MNHEY and SVGAGI. V gave up 4 bases and J gave up 8 bases, with 15 bases separating them. CDR3 nucleotides: TGTGCCAGCAGTTTTACGGACAGACCTTATTCACCCCTCCACTTT. Translated: CASSFTDRPYSPLHF.

The chain carries TRBV18 and TRBJ2-1; 7 positions match TRBD2. The CDR3 has 15 amino acids. With V trimmed by 6 bases and J by 2 bases, 7 bases remained unmatched. CDR1 and CDR2 from the germline V gene are KGHSH and LQKENI. The CDR3 bases are TGTGCCAGCTCCCAAGGGCTAGCGGCCTACAATGAGCAGTTCTTC. Translated: CASSQGLAAYNEQFF.

The chain has TRBV28 and TRBJ1-2, with D perhaps matching TRBD1 (6 bases). The CDR3 runs 14 residues. The V and J ends lost 8 bases and 4 bases respectively, with 17 bases between them. Germline CDR1 MDHEN, CDR2 SYDVKM. This CDR3 is CASGQPQSAYGYTF. CDR3 in DNA: TGTGCCAGCGGACAGCCCCAATCGGCCTATGGCTACACCTTC.